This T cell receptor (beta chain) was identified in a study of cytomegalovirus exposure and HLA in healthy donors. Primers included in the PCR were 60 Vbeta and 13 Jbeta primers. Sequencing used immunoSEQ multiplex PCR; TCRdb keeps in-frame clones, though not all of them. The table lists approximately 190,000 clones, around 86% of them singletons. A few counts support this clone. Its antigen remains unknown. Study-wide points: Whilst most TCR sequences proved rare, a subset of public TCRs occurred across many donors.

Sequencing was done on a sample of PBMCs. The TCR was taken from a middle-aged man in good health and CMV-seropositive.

CDR3 amino acids: CASSDSGGANVLTF. Written as DNA, the CDR3 is TGTGCCAGCAGTGACTCGGGCGGGGCCAACGTCCTGACTTTC. This chain joins TRBV6-4 and TRBJ2-6; D is undetermined. The CDR3 is 14 residues long. From germline, CDR1 is MRHNA and CDR2 SNTAGT. The V end lost 0 bases, the J end lost 4 bases, and 4 bases lay between the germline ends.